These T cell receptor beta chains were read from a single sample in a study of blood T cells in healthy people across ages. TCRdb reanalysed the 5' RACE reads using MiXCR and keeps one entry per CDR3 protein. The data contain 1.2 million to 1.5 million distinct CDR3 sequences, roughly 40% of them singletons. The specimen was blood. These receptors were collected from a woman under 30 in good health. CDR3s include the opening cysteine and the closing phenylalanine or tryptophan. The D gene is left open where the match is weak. Where a row states a size, it is once, few, many or the class of an expanded clone; other rows omit it.

CDR3aa: CASTLRQVNTGELFF
CDR3nt: TGTGCCAGCACCTTGAGGCAGGTTAACACCGGGGAGCTGTTTTTT
v_gene: TRBV28
j_gene: TRBJ2-2
d_gene: NA
abundance: once

CDR3aa: CSARSGPSNQPQHF
CDR3nt: TGCAGTGCTAGGAGCGGGCCAAGCAATCAGCCCCAGCATTTT
v_gene: TRBV20-1
j_gene: TRBJ1-5
d_gene: NA
abundance: NA

CDR3aa: CASSLVGQADTEAFF
CDR3nt: TGTGCCAGCAGCTTGGTTGGACAGGCCGACACTGAAGCTTTCTTT
v_gene: TRBV5-5
j_gene: TRBJ1-1
d_gene: TRBD1
abundance: few

CDR3aa: CASSGTGTGYDQPQHF
CDR3nt: TGTGCCAGCAGTGGAACCGGGACAGGGTACGATCAGCCCCAGCATTTT
v_gene: TRBV6-1
j_gene: TRBJ1-5
d_gene: TRBD1
abundance: NA

CDR3aa: CASSSLRGGLAGARTDTQYF
CDR3nt: TGTGCCAGCAGCTCCCTCCGGGGCGGACTAGCGGGAGCGAGAACAGATACGCAGTATTTT
v_gene: TRBV7-2
j_gene: TRBJ2-3
d_gene: TRBD2
abundance: few

CDR3aa: CASSPRPPDTQYF
CDR3nt: TGTGCCAGCAGCCCCCGCCCCCCCGATACGCAGTATTTT
v_gene: TRBV7-9
j_gene: TRBJ2-3
d_gene: NA
abundance: NA

CDR3aa: CASTYSWGTENTDTQYF
CDR3nt: TGTGCCAGCACCTACTCGTGGGGGACAGAGAACACAGATACGCAGTATTTT
v_gene: TRBV12-3/TRBV12-4
j_gene: TRBJ2-3
d_gene: TRBD1
abundance: NA

CDR3aa: CASSYEQGPYTQYF
CDR3nt: TGTGCCAGCAGTTACGAACAGGGGCCATATACGCAGTATTTT
v_gene: TRBV28
j_gene: TRBJ2-3
d_gene: TRBD1
abundance: few

CDR3aa: CASSRGLAGLGQYF
CDR3nt: TGTGCCAGCAGTCGGGGACTAGCGGGCCTTGGGCAGTACTTC
v_gene: TRBV11-2
j_gene: TRBJ2-7
d_gene: TRBD2
abundance: few

CDR3aa: CASKAGGIGSYNEQFF
CDR3nt: TGCGCCAGCAAGGCAGGGGGGATTGGCTCCTACAATGAGCAGTTCTTC
v_gene: TRBV5-1
j_gene: TRBJ2-1
d_gene: NA
abundance: few

CDR3aa: CATSELQFPQYF
CDR3nt: TGTGCCACCAGCGAATTACAGTTTCCGCAGTATTTT
v_gene: TRBV24-1
j_gene: TRBJ2-3
d_gene: NA
abundance: NA

CDR3aa: CASSTGTGGSEEQYF
CDR3nt: TGTGCCAGCAGCACGGGGACAGGGGGCTCTGAGGAGCAGTACTTC
v_gene: TRBV5-4
j_gene: TRBJ2-4
d_gene: TRBD1
abundance: NA

CDR3aa: CASGLDASSHEQFF
CDR3nt: TGTGCCAGCGGCTTAGATGCTAGTAGCCATGAGCAGTTCTTC
v_gene: TRBV7-9
j_gene: TRBJ2-1
d_gene: NA
abundance: NA

CDR3aa: CASSGWTGARQPQHF
CDR3nt: TGTGCCAGCAGTGGTTGGACAGGGGCTCGTCAGCCCCAGCATTTT
v_gene: TRBV6-1
j_gene: TRBJ1-5
d_gene: TRBD1
abundance: few

CDR3aa: CASSSRNLAPLHF
CDR3nt: TGTGCCAGCAGCTCTCGGAACCTCGCACCCCTCCACTTT
v_gene: TRBV7-2
j_gene: TRBJ1-6
d_gene: NA
abundance: NA